These 6 T cell receptor beta chains were all obtained from the same sample, sequenced in a study of T-cell memory formation after mild COVID-19. MiXCR, run by TCRdb on the 5' RACE reads, gives a single entry per CDR3 protein. The sample shows 410,000 or so distinct CDR3 sequences, around 22% of them seen only once. The sample was PBMCs or a T cell subset sorted from them (not recorded which). These receptors all stem from an adult woman who had mild COVID-19 (a few samples of this study predate the infection). Cell type and time point are not known.

The genes are TRBV29-1 and TRBJ2-5; a weak D match, TRBD2 (6 bases). The CDR3 runs to 15 residues. The V end lost 0 bases, the J end lost 1 base, and 12 bases lay between the germline ends. Germline CDR1 and CDR2: SQVTM and ANQGSEA. The CDR3 is CSVEDHWRGQETQYF. The CDR3 DNA sequence: TGCAGCGTTGAAGATCATTGGCGGGGCCAAGAGACCCAGTACTTC.

This clonotype showed up just a few times. The genes are TRBV12-5 and TRBJ2-5; D is uncertain. Trimming took off 3 bases at V and 4 bases at J, with 3 bases between the two ends. Germline CDR1 LGHNT, CDR2 FRNRAP. CDR3 length: 11 residues. CDR3 sequence reads: CASGLTETQYF. The CDR3 coding sequence is TGTGCTAGTGGTTTAACAGAGACCCAGTACTTC.

This clonotype was detected a few times. The rearrangement uses TRBV5-1 and TRBJ1-1; TRBD1 matches 9 bases. Germline CDR1 reads SGHRS; CDR2 reads YFSETQ. Losses at the gene ends were 4 bases for V and 5 bases for J; bases not matched to a gene: 9. This CDR3 is 15 amino acids long. Here the CDR3 reads CASSDARTGETEAFF. DNA of the CDR3: TGCGCCAGCAGCGACGCCCGGACAGGGGAGACTGAAGCTTTCTTT. The full variable domain, completed using reference TRBV5-1 and TRBJ1-1, is KAGVTQTPRYLIKTRGQQVTLSCSPISGHRSVSWYQQTPGQGLQFLFEYFSETQRNKGNFPGRFSGRQFSNSRSEMNVSTLELGDSALYLCASSDARTGETEAFFGQGTRLTVV.

There are many counts of this clonotype. The chain carries TRBV20-1 and TRBJ1-5, with TRBD1 as a possible D gene (5 bases). This CDR3 spans 13 amino acids. V lost 6 bases and J lost 1, with 10 bases in between. Germline CDR1 and CDR2: DFQATT and SNEGSKA (reference sequence). This CDR3 reads CSASRDSNQPQHF. In DNA form, the CDR3 reads TGCAGTGCCTCTCGGGACAGCAATCAGCCCCAGCATTTT.

This clonotype appeared many times. The chain uses TRBV20-1 and TRBJ2-3; D remains ambiguous. This CDR3 has 14 amino acids. CDR1 and CDR2 from the germline V gene are DFQATT and SNEGSKA (reference sequence). V was pared by 3 bases and J by 1 base, with 11 bases between. CDR3 DNA sequence: TGCAGTGCTAGTCGTGGAACCGGCACAGATACGCAGTATTTT. Translation gives CSASRGTGTDTQYF.

In its sample, this clonotype was seen a few times. J is TRBJ1-1 and V is TRBV6-4; no clear D. V was pared by 2 bases and J by 3 bases, with 7 bases between. CDR3 length equals 13 residues. Germline V gene lookup returns CDR1 MRHNA and CDR2 SNTAGT. Here the CDR3 DNA reads TGTGCCAGCAGTGACGAGGCCGACACTGAAGCTTTCTTT. This sequence encodes CASSDEADTEAFF.